This TCR beta chain is from a study of T cells after yellow fever vaccination. General study points: Peaking faster, on day 5 versus 15, the secondary response was nonetheless weaker. Post-booster repertoires contained most primary-vaccination clones again (approximately 97% CD4, 85% to 90% CD8).

MiXCR, applied by TCRdb to the 5' RACE reads, yields one record per CDR3 protein. The sample carries about 120,000 distinct CDR3 sequences, roughly 8.2% recorded once. The CDR3 spans 13 residues. Germline V lookup: CDR1 SEHNR, CDR2 FQNEAQ (reference sequence). V was trimmed by 2 bases and J by 5 bases, leaving 9 bases between them. Concerning this clonotype: Its cognate antigen is unknown.

The specimen comprised CD8+ T cells sorted from PBMCs, sampled on the day of the yellow fever booster vaccination. This TCR derives from a man aged 18-30 years who received the YFV17D yellow fever vaccine. The rearrangement links TRBV7-9 to TRBJ2-5; no clear D. CDR3: CASSLSRRETQYF. Written as DNA, the CDR3 is TGTGCCAGCAGCTTATCCAGGCGGGAGACCCAGTACTTC.